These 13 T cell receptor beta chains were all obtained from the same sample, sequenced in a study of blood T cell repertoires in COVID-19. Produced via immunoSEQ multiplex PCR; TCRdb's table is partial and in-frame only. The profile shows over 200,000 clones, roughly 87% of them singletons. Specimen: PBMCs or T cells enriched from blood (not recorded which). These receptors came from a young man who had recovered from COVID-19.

The CDR3 protein is CASSFTGFYGYTF. As DNA, the CDR3 is TGTGCCAGCAGTTTCACAGGGTTTTATGGCTACACCTTC. V and J are TRBV27 and TRBJ1-2; a weak D match, TRBD1 (6 bases). Trimming took 3 bases from V and 5 from J, leaving 10 bases between them. In germline, CDR1 is MNHEY, CDR2 SMNVEV (reference sequence). The CDR3 sequence is 13 residues long.

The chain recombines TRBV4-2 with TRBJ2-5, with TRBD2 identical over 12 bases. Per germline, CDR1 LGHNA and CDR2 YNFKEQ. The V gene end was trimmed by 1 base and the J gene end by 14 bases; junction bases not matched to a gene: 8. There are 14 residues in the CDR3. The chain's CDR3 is CASSQAGTSGSYYF. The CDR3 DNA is TGTGCCAGCAGCCAAGCCGGGACTAGCGGGTCGTACTACTTC.

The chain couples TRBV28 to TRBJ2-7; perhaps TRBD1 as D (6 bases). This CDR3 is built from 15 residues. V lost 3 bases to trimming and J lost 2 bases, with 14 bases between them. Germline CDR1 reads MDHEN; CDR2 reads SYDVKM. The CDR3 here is CASSFRGDGAYEQYF. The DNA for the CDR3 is TGTGCCAGCAGTTTCAGGGGAGATGGGGCCTACGAGCAGTACTTC.

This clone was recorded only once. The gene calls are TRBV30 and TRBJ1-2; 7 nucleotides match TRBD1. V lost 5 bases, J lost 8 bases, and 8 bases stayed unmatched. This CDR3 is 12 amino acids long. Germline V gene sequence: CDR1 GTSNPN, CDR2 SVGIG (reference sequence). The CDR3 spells CAWDRAIQGYTF. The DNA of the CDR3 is TGTGCCTGGGACAGGGCGATTCAGGGCTACACCTTC.

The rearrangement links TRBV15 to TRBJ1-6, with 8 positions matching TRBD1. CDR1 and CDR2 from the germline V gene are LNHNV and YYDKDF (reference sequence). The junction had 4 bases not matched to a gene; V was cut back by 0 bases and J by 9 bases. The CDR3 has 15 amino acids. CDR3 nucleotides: TGTGCCACCAGCAGAGATACAGGGGGGTTTTCACCCCTCCACTTT. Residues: CATSRDTGGFSPLHF.

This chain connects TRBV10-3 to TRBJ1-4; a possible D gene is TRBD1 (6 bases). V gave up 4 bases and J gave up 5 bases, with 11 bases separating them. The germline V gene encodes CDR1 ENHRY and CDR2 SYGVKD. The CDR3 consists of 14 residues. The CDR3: CAISGSQGNEKLFF. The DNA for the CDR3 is TGTGCCATCAGTGGCAGTCAGGGGAATGAAAAACTGTTTTTT.

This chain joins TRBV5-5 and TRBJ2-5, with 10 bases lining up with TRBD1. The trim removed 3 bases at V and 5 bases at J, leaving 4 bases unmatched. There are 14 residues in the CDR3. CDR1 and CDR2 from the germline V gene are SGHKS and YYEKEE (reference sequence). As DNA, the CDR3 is TGTGCCAGCAGCTCCGGACAGGGGGTCGAGACCCAGTACTTC. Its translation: CASSSGQGVETQYF.

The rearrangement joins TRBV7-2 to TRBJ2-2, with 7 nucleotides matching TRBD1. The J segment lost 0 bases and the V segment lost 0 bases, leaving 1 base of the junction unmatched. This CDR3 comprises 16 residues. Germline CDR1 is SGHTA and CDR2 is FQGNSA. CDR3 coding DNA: TGTGCCAGCAGCTTAGCGGGACAGACGAACACCGGGGAGCTGTTTTTT. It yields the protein CASSLAGQTNTGELFF.

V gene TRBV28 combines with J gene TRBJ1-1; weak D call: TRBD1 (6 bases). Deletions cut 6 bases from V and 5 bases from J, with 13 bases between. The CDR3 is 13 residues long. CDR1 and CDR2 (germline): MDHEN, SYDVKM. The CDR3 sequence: CASRAGAVTEAFF. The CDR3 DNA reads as TGTGCCAGCAGGGCGGGGGCGGTTACTGAAGCTTTCTTT.

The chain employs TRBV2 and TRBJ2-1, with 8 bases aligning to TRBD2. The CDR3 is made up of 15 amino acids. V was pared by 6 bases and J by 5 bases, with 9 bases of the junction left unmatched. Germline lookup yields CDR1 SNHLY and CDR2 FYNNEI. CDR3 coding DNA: TGTGCCAGCAGATCAGCGGGAGCCCTGGACAATGAGCAGTTCTTC. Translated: CASRSAGALDNEQFF.

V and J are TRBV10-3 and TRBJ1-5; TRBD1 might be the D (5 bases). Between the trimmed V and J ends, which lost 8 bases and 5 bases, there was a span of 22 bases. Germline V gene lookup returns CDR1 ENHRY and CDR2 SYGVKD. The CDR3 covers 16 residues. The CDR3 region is CAIAPGGGSPDQPQHF. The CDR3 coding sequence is TGTGCCATCGCCCCGGGGGGAGGTTCCCCCGATCAGCCCCAGCATTTT.

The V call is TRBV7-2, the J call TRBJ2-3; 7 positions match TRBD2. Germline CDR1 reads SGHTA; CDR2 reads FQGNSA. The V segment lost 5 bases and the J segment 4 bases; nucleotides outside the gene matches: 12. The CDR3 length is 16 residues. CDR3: CASSPYGGSSADTQYF. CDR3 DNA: TGTGCCAGCAGCCCGTATGGCGGGAGCTCGGCAGATACGCAGTATTTT.

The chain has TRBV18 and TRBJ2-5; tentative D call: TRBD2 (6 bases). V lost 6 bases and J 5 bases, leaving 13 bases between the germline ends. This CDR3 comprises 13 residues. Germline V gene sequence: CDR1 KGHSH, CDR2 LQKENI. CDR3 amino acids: CASSLLAGETQYF. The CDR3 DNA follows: TGTGCCAGCTCCCTACTAGCCGGGGAGACCCAGTACTTC.